Listed below are T cell receptor beta chains from one sample, sequenced in a study of Graves' ophthalmopathy and Graves' hyperthyroidism. Each CDR3 protein gets one entry after TCRdb re-called the multiplex PCR reads with MiXCR. The table records approximately 640,000 distinct CDR3 sequences, over 40% of them present only once. The specimen sequenced was peripheral blood. These receptors were taken from an adult man with Graves' ophthalmopathy. CDR3s include the opening cysteine and the closing phenylalanine or tryptophan. The D gene is left open where the match is weak. Part of the rows lack a size; the others show once, few, many or a class for expanded clones.

j_gene: TRBJ1-2; v_gene: TRBV10-3; d_gene: NA; abundance: few; CDR3nt: TGTGCCATCACCCCCACAGGGTCCCACTATGGCTACACCTTC; CDR3aa: CAITPTGSHYGYTF
j_gene: TRBJ2-1; v_gene: TRBV7-9; d_gene: NA; abundance: NA; CDR3nt: TGTGCCAGCAGCCCCGGGACGGAGAATGAGCAGTTCTTC; CDR3aa: CASSPGTENEQFF
j_gene: TRBJ2-2; v_gene: TRBV7-9; d_gene: TRBD1; abundance: NA; CDR3nt: TGTGCCAGCAGCTTGGGACAGGGTACGATCGGGGAGCTGTTTTTT; CDR3aa: CASSLGQGTIGELFF
j_gene: TRBJ1-1; v_gene: TRBV2; d_gene: NA; abundance: NA; CDR3nt: TGCGCCAGCAGCCAAAATAAAGTTCCGAACACTGAAGCTTTCTTT; CDR3aa: CASSQNKVPNTEAFF
j_gene: TRBJ2-2; v_gene: TRBV12-3/TRBV12-4; d_gene: NA; abundance: NA; CDR3nt: TGTGCCAGCAGTGCCCCCGGGGTCGGGGAGCTGTTTTTT; CDR3aa: CASSAPGVGELFF
j_gene: TRBJ2-5; v_gene: TRBV20-1; d_gene: NA; abundance: NA; CDR3nt: TGCAGTGCTCCACGAATAGCAGGGGGGGAGACCCAGTACTTC; CDR3aa: CSAPRIAGGETQYF
j_gene: TRBJ2-7; v_gene: TRBV4-2; d_gene: TRBD1; abundance: NA; CDR3nt: TGTGCCAGCAGCCAAGATGACGGGACAGGGTCCGAGCAGTACTTC; CDR3aa: CASSQDDGTGSEQYF
j_gene: TRBJ2-5; v_gene: TRBV7-9; d_gene: NA; abundance: many; CDR3nt: TGTGCCAGCACCAACGCCGGGACAATCGAGACCCAGTACTTC; CDR3aa: CASTNAGTIETQYF
j_gene: TRBJ2-5; v_gene: TRBV9; d_gene: NA; abundance: few; CDR3nt: TGTGCCAGCAGCCAATTACCTGGGGAGACCCAGTACTTC; CDR3aa: CASSQLPGETQYF
j_gene: TRBJ2-5; v_gene: TRBV10-3; d_gene: TRBD1; abundance: few; CDR3nt: TGTGCCAGCGCACTCCTCGGCGGACAGGGAGAGACCCAGTACTTC; CDR3aa: CASALLGGQGETQYF
j_gene: TRBJ1-1; v_gene: TRBV19; d_gene: NA; abundance: NA; CDR3nt: TGTGCCAGTGCCCAAAGGGGGGCAGGGCAAGACACTGAAGCTTTCTTT; CDR3aa: CASAQRGAGQDTEAFF
j_gene: TRBJ2-7; v_gene: TRBV6-2/TRBV6-3; d_gene: NA; abundance: few; CDR3nt: TGTGCCAGCAGTTACTCGTCTTTCCACGAGCAGTACTTC; CDR3aa: CASSYSSFHEQYF
j_gene: TRBJ1-2; v_gene: TRBV6-5; d_gene: NA; abundance: many; CDR3nt: TGTGCCAGCAGTTACGGAGGCAGGGACTATGGCTACACCTTC; CDR3aa: CASSYGGRDYGYTF
j_gene: TRBJ1-3; v_gene: TRBV7-9; d_gene: TRBD1; abundance: once; CDR3nt: TGTGCCAGCAGCGTCGGACAGGGACATGGAAACACCATATATTTT; CDR3aa: CASSVGQGHGNTIYF